This T cell receptor (beta chain) was profiled in a study of blood T cell repertoires in COVID-19 (dated by TCRdb to 2020 to 2022). Looking at the study overall: Samples covering the acute and convalescent phases of COVID-19 were provided by collaborators in the United States, Italy and Spain. The material from the prospective study consisted of cDNA or gDNA derived from T cells, B-cell-depleted T cells, or PBMCs. The dataset comprised deeply sampled blood TCRbeta repertoires from subjects exposed to, actively infected with, or recovered from COVID-19. The repertoires were released in a freely available public database intended as a resource for research on the immune response to SARS-CoV-2. The samples were drawn from two sources: the first 160 participants of the ongoing ImmuneRACE study, and 1,254 subjects contributed by 6 global collaborators. A de-identified subject ID, COVID-19 status, age in years and sex were almost always included in the sample metadata. Where available, HLA class I and class II types were taken from metadata supplied by the sample provider and were not determined by assay-based typing. General conclusions and limits of the study: Clinical and demographic metadata were provided uncurated, with the amount varying by source and participant.

The CDR3 spans 16 residues, from the cysteine through the phenylalanine. The retained sequence is limited to the CDR3, 48 bases, with the frame set at the first base. Clipping removes 1 base from V and 5 bases from J, with 8 as the unmatched junction base count. CDR1 and CDR2 are drawn from the germline V gene (reference sequence): MNHEY, SMNVEV. In regard to this clone: The target of this receptor is not known. One base away there is no much larger clone; base qualities are not given.

Whole blood was collected in K2EDTA tubes by collaborating institutions according to the institutions' own protocols. Collaborator samples were shipped for TCRbeta analysis as frozen whole blood, isolated PBMCs, or DNA extracted from either sample type. TCRbeta CDR3 regions were amplified from genomic DNA using the immunoSEQ Assay, a bias-controlled multiplex PCR. Processing in the source paper ran as follows. The number of nucleated cells in each sample was estimated by amplification of reference gene primers within the assay. To quantify the absolute abundance of each unique TCRbeta CDR3 rearrangement, sequence reads were collapsed and filtered. Productive Simpson clonality was computed per sample as the square root of Simpson's diversity index over productive rearrangements. TCRdb limited this immuneACCESS table to in-frame rearrangements with V and J called. A share of clones is missing; checked studies link under half to unresolved V genes, and the rest is unexplained. The V and J calls and clone size come from that table; D and trimming were worked out from the DNA. In this sample the table shows 200,000 to 250,000 clones, roughly 81% of which occur a single time. 0.85% to 1% of the sample comes from the top ten.

The TCR was taken from a man aged 35 to 55 with acute or convalescent COVID-19. The chain is assembled from TRBV27 and TRBJ1-5, and TRBD1 aligns with 7 junction nucleotides. Material for sequencing was peripheral blood. The CDR3 has the sequence CASSLYPGDRYQPQHF. The nucleotides are TGTGCCAGCAGTTTATACCCGGGGGACAGATATCAGCCCCAGCATTTT.